The T cell receptor beta chain described here comes from a study of blood T cell repertoires in COVID-19. Germline CDR1 SEHNR, CDR2 FQNEAQ (reference sequence). The V segment lost 2 bases and the J segment 3 bases; nucleotides outside the gene matches: 4. CDR3 length: 14 residues. Generated by immunoSEQ multiplex PCR, the TCRdb table keeps only in-frame clones and is missing some. The data hold more than 350,000 clones, with around 87% observed a single time. V and J are TRBV7-9 and TRBJ2-7, with TRBD2 identical over 7 bases. Input material: PBMCs or T cells enriched from blood (not recorded which). The clonotype was recovered from a man aged 18 to 30 who had recovered from COVID-19. DNA of the CDR3: TGTGCCAGCAGCTTACACCGGGAGGACTACGAGCAGTACTTC. Its translation: CASSLHREDYEQYF.